One and the same sample provided the 20 T cell receptor beta chains below, sequenced in a study of T cell responses to AZD1222 COVID-19 vaccine. Method: immunoSEQ multiplex PCR; TCRdb's copy keeps in-frame clones and lacks some. The sample includes about 180,000 clones, 92% of them seen just once. The sample was peripheral blood, taken 28 days after the second AZD1222 dose. These receptors all come from an adult who received the AZD1222 COVID-19 vaccine.

The chain carries TRBV3-1 (or the pseudogene TRBV3-2) and TRBJ1-2, with D perhaps TRBD1 (6 bases). Germline CDR1 is LGHDT and CDR2 is YNNKEL (reference sequence). V was pared by 0 bases and J by 8 bases, with 13 bases between. This CDR3 is built from 14 residues. This CDR3 reads CASSQEGRGGGYTF. DNA for the CDR3: TGTGCCAGCAGCCAAGAGGGCAGGGGCGGCGGCTACACCTTC.

This chain joins TRBV19 and TRBJ1-6, with unresolved D. The CDR3 runs 16 residues. V lost 11 bases and J 6 bases, leaving 23 bases between the germline ends. CDR1 and CDR2 (germline): LNHDA, SQIVND (reference sequence). The DNA of the CDR3 is TGTGCCTCCAGCCGGGAGGCCCCGAGATCTAATTCACCCCTCCACTTT. Translation gives CASSREAPRSNSPLHF. The full variable domain, rest sourced from reference TRBV19 and TRBJ1-6, is DGGITQSPKYLFRKEGQNVTLSCEQNLNHDAMYWYRQDPGQGLRLIYYSQIVNDFQKGDIAEGYSVSREKKESFPLTVTSAQKNPTAFYLCASSREAPRSNSPLHFGNGTRLTVT.

The chain recombines TRBV19 with TRBJ1-3, with no clear D. CDR1 is LNHDA, CDR2 SQIVND, per germline (reference sequence). This CDR3 region has 13 residues. V was trimmed by 10 bases and J by 0 bases, leaving 10 bases between them. In nucleotides, the CDR3 is TGTGCCACCGGACCCATCTCTGGAAACACCATATATTTT. Protein sequence: CATGPISGNTIYF.

CDR3 DNA sequence: TGTGCCAGCTCACGGGCGCAGGGACCGCACGGGGAGCTGTTTTTT. Translated, it gives CASSRAQGPHGELFF. The chain links TRBV18 to TRBJ2-2; perhaps D is TRBD1 or TRBD2 (5 bases each). The ends were cut back, 4 bases at V and 7 bases at J, with 16 bases in the middle. Germline V gives CDR1 KGHSH, CDR2 LQKENI. This CDR3 region has 15 residues.

A single count supports this clone. The chain is built from TRBV5-1 and TRBJ1-4; D may be TRBD1 (5 bases). The CDR3 contains 14 residues. The germline gives CDR1 SGHRS, CDR2 YFSETQ. Trimming removed 0 bases from V and 8 bases from J, with 11 bases in between. The CDR3 region is CASSLGQGGEKLFF. The DNA for the CDR3 is TGCGCCAGCAGCTTGGGGCAGGGTGGCGAAAAACTGTTTTTT.

The chain is built from TRBV2 and TRBJ2-1; D is unresolved. The CDR3 covers 13 residues. Germline CDR1 and CDR2: SNHLY and FYNNEI. Trimming shortened V by 1 base and J by 2 bases, and 3 bases separated the two germline ends. CDR3: CASSEETYNEQFF. In nucleotides, the CDR3 is TGTGCCAGCAGTGAAGAGACCTACAATGAGCAGTTCTTC.

The chain carries TRBV6-1 and TRBJ1-1; 7 nucleotides match TRBD1. The CDR3 is 15 amino acids. Trimming took 1 base from V and 3 from J; bases not matched to a gene: 5. Germline V CDR1 and CDR2: MNHNS, SASEGT. CDR3 bases: TGTGCCAGCAGTGAAGGTGACAGGGAGGACACTGAAGCTTTCTTT. Translation: CASSEGDREDTEAFF.

V and J are TRBV10-3 and TRBJ2-3; 8 bases map to TRBD2. V lost 2 bases and J lost 0; bases outside the gene matches: 19. CDR3 length: 21 amino acids. Germline assignment: CDR1 ENHRY and CDR2 SYGVKD. For the CDR3, the DNA is TGTGCCATCAGTGAGCCTCAGCAGGGAACTAGCGGTACTTCTAGCACAGATACGCAGTATTTT. Protein sequence: CAISEPQQGTSGTSSTDTQYF.

This sequence joins TRBV20-1 and TRBJ2-3; 11 bases agree with TRBD2. CDR3 length: 15 residues. With V trimmed by 4 bases and J by 3 bases, 6 bases remained unmatched. Germline assignment: CDR1 DFQATT and CDR2 SNEGSKA (reference sequence). CDR3 sequence (DNA): TGCAGTGCTATTGAAACTAGCGGGGGAACAGATACGCAGTATTTT. Amino acid sequence: CSAIETSGGTDTQYF.

The rearrangement links TRBV25-1 to TRBJ2-2, with D uncertain. The CDR3 extends over 13 amino acids. CDR1 is MGHDK, CDR2 SYGVNS, per germline. Trimming took 3 bases from V and 7 from J, leaving 9 bases between them. For the CDR3, the DNA is TGTGCCAGCAGTGAGGTGTCGGGCGGGGAGCTGTTTTTT. Translated, it gives CASSEVSGGELFF.

V gene TRBV13 combines with J gene TRBJ2-2, with 13 bases lining up with TRBD2. The CDR3 loop spans 17 amino acids. V lost 4 bases and J lost 4; bases outside the gene matches: 6. Germline values: CDR1 PRHDT, CDR2 FYEKMQ (reference sequence). The DNA for the CDR3 is TGTGCCAGCAGCTCAGGACTAGCGGGGGCCTTCACCGGGGAGCTGTTTTTT. Translated: CASSSGLAGAFTGELFF.

The rearrangement joins TRBV5-1 to TRBJ2-1, with D possibly being TRBD1 (5 bases). The V end was cut by 2 bases, the J end by 5 bases, with 14 bases between. This CDR3 region has 15 residues. Looked up from germline, CDR1 is SGHRS and CDR2 is YFSETQ. The CDR3 DNA reads as TGCGCCAGCAGCTTAGAATCACAGGAGCACAATGAGCAGTTCTTC. Translation gives CASSLESQEHNEQFF.

This chain joins TRBV6-5 and TRBJ1-3; D remains unclear. Trimming stripped 6 bases from V and 0 bases from J, with 12 bases between. The CDR3 totals 15 residues. Germline assignment: CDR1 MNHEY and CDR2 SVGAGI. The CDR3 nucleotides read TGTGCCAGCAGGGCCGGGGTCAGCTCTGGAAACACCATATATTTT. It encodes CASRAGVSSGNTIYF.

The V gene is TRBV11-3, the J gene TRBJ2-2, with D possibly being TRBD2 (5 bases). Trimming took 1 base from V and 4 from J, leaving 7 bases between them. This CDR3 comprises 14 residues. The germline CDR1 and CDR2 sequences are SGHNT and YENEEA. CDR3 protein: CASSLGGPTGELFF. The CDR3 bases are TGTGCCAGCAGCTTAGGAGGGCCCACCGGGGAGCTGTTTTTT.

This clone appeared a single time. This rearrangement joins TRBV24-1 to TRBJ1-1; tentatively, D is TRBD1 (6 bases). CDR1 KGHDR and CDR2 SFDVKD come from the germline V gene. V was clipped by 2 bases and J by 3 bases, with 12 bases between them. CDR3 length: 15 amino acids. CDR3 DNA: TGTGCCACCAGTGATTCTGTAGGACAGCACACTGAAGCTTTCTTT. Translation: CATSDSVGQHTEAFF.

V is TRBV3-1 (or the pseudogene TRBV3-2) and J is TRBJ1-1, with D uncertain. This CDR3 is built from 13 residues. From germline, CDR1 is LGHDT and CDR2 YNNKEL (reference sequence). V was trimmed by 7 bases and J by 1 base, leaving 10 bases between them. The chain's CDR3 is CASTVIGNTEAFF. The CDR3 nucleotides read TGTGCCAGCACCGTGATTGGGAACACTGAAGCTTTCTTT.

The chain carries TRBV7-8 and TRBJ2-7; D possibly corresponds to TRBD1 (6 bases). Trimming pared 7 bases from V and 7 bases from J, leaving 20 bases between. The CDR3 runs to 14 residues. CDR1 is SGHVS, CDR2 FQNEAQ, per germline. As DNA, the CDR3 is TGTGCCAGCACCAGGGACAACCCCCAGGGAGAGCAGTACTTC. It is translated as CASTRDNPQGEQYF.

The V call is TRBV5-1, the J call TRBJ1-5; D is ambiguous. The CDR3 sequence is 15 residues long. Germline-derived CDR1 and CDR2 are SGHRS and YFSETQ. Trimming took off 2 bases at V and 0 bases at J, with 9 bases between the two ends. CDR3 sequence: CASSFSGDSNQPQHF. CDR3 DNA: TGCGCCAGCAGCTTCTCAGGTGATAGCAATCAGCCCCAGCATTTT.

This chain connects TRBV5-1 to TRBJ1-2; D ambiguous. CDR1 is SGHRS, CDR2 YFSETQ, per germline. Deletions cut 0 bases from V and 3 bases from J, with 12 bases between. This CDR3 spans 15 amino acids. The CDR3: CASSLVADPYYGYTF. DNA of the CDR3: TGCGCCAGCAGCTTGGTAGCTGATCCCTACTATGGCTACACCTTC.

The CDR3: CASSLIIDLGVEQFF. In DNA, the CDR3 is TGCGCCAGCAGCTTGATTATTGACTTGGGAGTTGAGCAGTTCTTC. The V gene is TRBV5-1, the J gene TRBJ2-1; TRBD2 might be the D (5 bases). CDR3 length: 15 amino acids. V was pared by 1 base and J by 9 bases, with 17 bases between. The germline gives CDR1 SGHRS, CDR2 YFSETQ. The full variable domain, rest sourced from reference TRBV5-1 and TRBJ2-1, is KAGVTQTPRYLIKTRGQQVTLSCSPISGHRSVSWYQQTPGQGLQFLFEYFSETQRNKGNFPGRFSGRQFSNSRSEMNVSTLELGDSALYLCASSLIIDLGVEQFFGPGTRLTVL.